This T cell receptor (beta chain) was observed in a study of blood T cell repertoires in COVID-19. The CDR3 has 13 amino acids. The V end lost 4 bases, the J end lost 4 bases, and 11 bases lay between the germline ends. The V gene's germline CDR1 is SGHNT and CDR2 YYREEE (reference sequence). Sequencing was performed with immunoSEQ multiplex PCR; in TCRdb, only in-frame clones are kept and a portion is missing. The sample comprises some 56,000 clones, around 82% of which are singletons, and 7.2% rests with the top ten. This chain links TRBV5-4 with TRBJ1-2; D may be TRBD1 (6 bases). The clonotype comes from a man in his sixties with acute or convalescent COVID-19. Material for sequencing was peripheral blood. The CDR3 loop is CASSAGQSYGYTF. CDR3 bases: TGTGCCAGCAGCGCTGGACAGAGCTATGGCTACACCTTC.